This entry lists 9 T cell receptor beta chains sequenced from one sample in a study of cytomegalovirus exposure and HLA in healthy donors. PCR primers comprised 60 Vbeta and 13 Jbeta primers. Clones were sequenced by immunoSEQ multiplex PCR, and TCRdb holds only the in-frame ones, with some missing. The data hold under 200,000 clones, with approximately 72% observed a single time. The sequencing input was PBMCs. The receptors shown here come from a man aged 18-30 years in good health and CMV-seronegative.

This chain's CDR3 is CATKRTGGAIVNTEAFF. In nucleotides, the CDR3 is TGTGCCACCAAAAGGACAGGGGGGGCGATCGTGAACACTGAAGCTTTCTTT. The rearrangement uses TRBV2 and TRBJ1-1; 10 nucleotides align to TRBD1. Unmatched junction bases numbered 14, after V lost 10 bases and J lost 0 bases. CDR3 length equals 17 residues. From germline, CDR1 is SNHLY and CDR2 FYNNEI.

The J gene is TRBJ2-1, the V gene TRBV7-2; 11 positions agree with TRBD2. V gave up 1 base and J gave up 3 bases; unmatched junction bases: 5. The germline V gene encodes CDR1 SGHTA and CDR2 FQGNSA. This CDR3 is built from 17 residues. CDR3 protein: CASSLVLAGGDYNEQFF. The CDR3 DNA is TGTGCCAGCAGCTTAGTTCTAGCGGGAGGAGACTACAATGAGCAGTTCTTC.

The chain links TRBV21-1 to TRBJ1-1. TRBV21-1 is noted as a pseudogene. CDR3 length: 19 residues. CDR3: CASSKKLGFRGGMNTEAFF. The DNA of the CDR3 is TGTGCCAGCAGCAAAAAGTTGGGATTCCGGGGAGGCATGAACACTGAAGCTTTCTTT.

J is TRBJ1-2 and V is TRBV28, with TRBD1 identical over 9 bases. Germline trimming cut 5 bases from V and 4 bases from J; bases unmatched to any gene: 11. Germline assignment: CDR1 MDHEN and CDR2 SYDVKM. CDR3 length: 16 amino acids. This CDR3 is CASSQHETGGLYGYTF. Written as DNA, the CDR3 is TGTGCCAGCAGTCAACACGAGACAGGGGGACTCTATGGCTACACCTTC.

This clone was detected only once. The chain links TRBV28 to TRBJ1-2, with D perhaps matching TRBD1 (6 bases). This CDR3 comprises 16 residues. V lost 4 bases, J lost 4 bases, and 19 bases lay in between. Germline CDR1 is MDHEN and CDR2 is SYDVKM. For the CDR3, the DNA is TGTGCCAGCAGTTCGCCCGACAGGCCCCTACTCTATGGCTACACCTTC. Protein product: CASSSPDRPLLYGYTF.

The J gene is TRBJ2-2, the V gene TRBV7-2, with 14 bases that match TRBD2. Germline CDR1 and CDR2: SGHTA and FQGNSA. The CDR3 is 17 amino acids. Trimming took 4 bases from V and 2 from J; bases not matched to a gene: 3. DNA for the CDR3: TGTGCCAGCAGCTCGGGACTAGCGGGGGTAAACACCGGGGAGCTGTTTTTT. Its protein product is CASSSGLAGVNTGELFF.

This sequence joins TRBV19 and TRBJ1-2; 7 bases agree with TRBD1. The CDR3 is made up of 11 amino acids. Per germline, CDR1 LNHDA and CDR2 SQIVND (reference sequence). Unmatched junction bases numbered 3, after V lost 6 bases and J lost 8 bases. This CDR3 is CASRGGRGYTF. In DNA, the CDR3 is TGTGCCAGTAGAGGGGGCCGGGGCTACACCTTC.

The chain joins TRBV7-8 to TRBJ2-7, with a possible D match to TRBD1 (9 bases). CDR1 and CDR2 from the germline V gene are SGHVS and FQNEAQ. The CDR3 loop spans 15 amino acids. The ends were cut back, 7 bases at V and 6 bases at J, with 22 bases in the middle. CDR3 sequence: CASTISGTGMGEQYF. CDR3 in DNA: TGTGCCAGCACCATTAGCGGGACAGGGATGGGCGAGCAGTACTTC.

The rearrangement links TRBV19 to TRBJ1-5, with 7 bases matching TRBD1. V shed 5 bases, J shed 7 bases, and the junction held 11 bases outside the gene matches. Germline V lookup: CDR1 LNHDA, CDR2 SQIVND (reference sequence). The CDR3 is 15 amino acids. The CDR3 sequence: CASSSTWTGGQPQHF. The CDR3 nucleotides read TGTGCCAGTAGTTCAACTTGGACAGGAGGGCAGCCCCAGCATTTT.